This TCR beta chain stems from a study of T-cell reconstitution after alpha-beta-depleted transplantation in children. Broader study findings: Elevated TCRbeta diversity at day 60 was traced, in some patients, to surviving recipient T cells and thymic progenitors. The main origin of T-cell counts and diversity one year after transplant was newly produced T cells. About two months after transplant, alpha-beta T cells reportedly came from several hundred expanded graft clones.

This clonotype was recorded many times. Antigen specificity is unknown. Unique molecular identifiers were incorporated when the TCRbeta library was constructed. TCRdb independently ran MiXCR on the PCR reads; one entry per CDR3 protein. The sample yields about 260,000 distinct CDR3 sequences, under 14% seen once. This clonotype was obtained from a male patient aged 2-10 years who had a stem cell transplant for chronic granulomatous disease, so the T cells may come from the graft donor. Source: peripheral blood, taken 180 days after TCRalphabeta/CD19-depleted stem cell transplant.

CDR3 sequence reads: CASSPDTPDGYRANVLTF. The CDR3 DNA reads TGTGCCAGCAGTCCTGACACTCCTGACGGCTACAGGGCCAACGTCCTGACTTTC. V is TRBV27 and J is TRBJ2-6; D is undetermined. CDR3 size: 18 residues. Germline V CDR1 and CDR2: MNHEY, SMNVEV (reference sequence). The germline V and J ends were trimmed by 5 bases and 5 bases, with 22 bases remaining between them.